Detailed here is one T cell receptor (beta chain). The data were produced by immunoSEQ multiplex PCR, yet TCRdb's version contains in-frame clones alone and is incomplete. The table lists approximately 54,000 clones, roughly 86% of them singletons. These data originate in a study of control samples from healthy donors and cancer patients. From germline, CDR1 is SGDLS and CDR2 YYNGEE. V trimming: 3 bases; J trimming: 0 bases; junction bases outside the gene matches: 9. The CDR3 spans 17 residues. The sequencing sample was made of PBMCs. The origin of this receptor is a man in his fifties or sixties with head and neck cancer. This chain links TRBV9 with TRBJ1-3; 7 bases align to TRBD1. Here the CDR3 DNA reads TGTGCCAGCAGCGAAGGGGACAGTAGGAGCTCTGGAAACACCATATATTTT. The encoded protein is CASSEGDSRSSGNTIYF.